Sequencing of this TCR beta chain was carried out in a study of OX40 agonist ivuxolimab in advanced cancers. CDR1 SGHTA and CDR2 FQGTGA come from the germline V gene. This CDR3 is 13 amino acids long. V gave up 5 bases and J gave up 5 bases, with 9 bases separating them. Sequencing used immunoSEQ multiplex PCR; TCRdb keeps in-frame clones, though not all of them. The table records approximately 80,000 clones, 75% to 85% of them present only once. The specimen was CD4+ or CD8+ T cells sorted from blood, collected in a trial of the OX40 agonist ivuxolimab. The TCR was taken from an adult with an advanced solid tumor such as melanoma, head and neck, liver or kidney cancer. V is TRBV7-3 and J is TRBJ2-2; perhaps TRBD1 as D (6 bases). The CDR3 region has the DNA TGTGCCAGCAGCCCAACAGGGACCGGGGAGCTGTTTTTT. It specifies CASSPTGTGELFF.